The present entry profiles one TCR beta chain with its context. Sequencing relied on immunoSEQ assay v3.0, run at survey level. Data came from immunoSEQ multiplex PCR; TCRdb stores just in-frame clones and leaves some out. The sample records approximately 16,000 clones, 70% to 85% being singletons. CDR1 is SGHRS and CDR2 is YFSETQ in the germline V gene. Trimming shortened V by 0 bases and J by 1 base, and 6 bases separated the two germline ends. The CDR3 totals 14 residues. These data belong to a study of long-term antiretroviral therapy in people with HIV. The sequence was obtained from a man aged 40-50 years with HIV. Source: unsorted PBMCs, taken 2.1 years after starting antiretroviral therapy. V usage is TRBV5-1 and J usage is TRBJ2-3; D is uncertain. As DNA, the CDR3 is TGCGCCAGCAGCTTGGTTCAGGGCACAGATACGCAGTATTTT. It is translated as CASSLVQGTDTQYF.